This T cell receptor (beta chain) was observed in a study of cytomegalovirus exposure and HLA in healthy donors (dated by TCRdb to the late 2010s). Regarding the study in general: A later analysis indicated that the roughly 130 validation repertoires were generated on the platform also employed for the 720 or so repertoires of the first cohort. A separate validation cohort of some 130 different subjects was used in addition to the roughly 700-subject first cohort. The study aimed to test whether signatures of past pathogen exposure could be identified by cataloging public T cell receptors. The study combined high-throughput TCR immunosequencing, statistical association of individual TCRs with disease status, and machine learning to predict cytomegalovirus infection status.

What the authors observed across the whole study: A later analysis lacked HLA typing for the validation cohort, so it scored co-occurrence in that cohort across all 120 repertoires. In the study, some 160 TCR beta chains were listed as associated with cytomegalovirus. According to the authors, the approach could potentially be generalized to other disease states and immunological phenotypes. A few of the identified cytomegalovirus-associated TCR beta chains were confirmed in vitro to be specific for cytomegalovirus antigens. A later analysis found that TCRs clustered in the first cohort also tended to co-occur in the 100 to 150 validation repertoires, with roughly 95% of cluster scores above 0. Most TCR sequences were seen in very few donors, while some public TCRs were found in many individuals. The classifier was reported to diagnose cytomegalovirus status with high specificity and sensitivity in both the original and validation cohorts.

The germline V gene encodes CDR1 SGHRS and CDR2 YFSETQ. The CDR3 sequence holds 15 residues, the cysteine and phenylalanine included. CDR3 DNA is the only sequence kept; it has 45 bases, read in frame from the first base. V lost 5 bases and J lost 3 bases, and the count of bases not matched to a germline gene is 7. The donors belonged to the validation cohort of around 110 subjects, which was separate from the approximately 680-subject first cohort. Libraries were built with the immunoSEQ multiplex PCR assay. The study's own analysis went as follows. A statistical classification framework was built for diagnosing cytomegalovirus status from the catalog of TCR beta chain sequences. TCRdb carries this immuneACCESS record with in-frame sequences only. Its versions omit some clonotypes, under half of them owing to an unresolved V gene in the studies checked, with the rest unexplained. The D gene and trimming were derived from the DNA, and the V and J assignments and clone size from that table. The sample records fewer than 400,000 clones, 70% to 90% of which are singletons. The top ten clones comprise 0.7% to 0.85% of the sample.

As to this clone: No cognate antigen has been identified for it. No quality values exist for individual bases; no much larger clone is one base distant.

The material sequenced was PBMCs. The V and J genes are TRBV5-1 and TRBJ1-5; TRBD1 matches 8 bases in the middle. This sequence originates from a woman between 18 and 30 years old in good health and CMV-seronegative. CDR3 sequence: CASSSTGEYNQPQHF. Read as DNA, the sequence is TGCGCCAGCAGTTCGACAGGGGAGTACAATCAGCCCCAGCATTTT.